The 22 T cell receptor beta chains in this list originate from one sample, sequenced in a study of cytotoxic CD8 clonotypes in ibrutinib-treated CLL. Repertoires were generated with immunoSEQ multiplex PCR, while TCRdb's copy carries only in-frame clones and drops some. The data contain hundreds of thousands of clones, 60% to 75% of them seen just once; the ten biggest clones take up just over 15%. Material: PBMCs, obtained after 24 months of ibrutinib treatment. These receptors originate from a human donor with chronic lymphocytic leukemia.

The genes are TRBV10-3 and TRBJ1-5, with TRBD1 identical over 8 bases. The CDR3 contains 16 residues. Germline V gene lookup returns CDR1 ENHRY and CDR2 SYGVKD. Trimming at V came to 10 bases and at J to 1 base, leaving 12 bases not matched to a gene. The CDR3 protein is CATSGTGSVSNQPQHF. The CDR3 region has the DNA TGTGCCACCTCCGGGACAGGCAGTGTGAGCAATCAGCCCCAGCATTTT.

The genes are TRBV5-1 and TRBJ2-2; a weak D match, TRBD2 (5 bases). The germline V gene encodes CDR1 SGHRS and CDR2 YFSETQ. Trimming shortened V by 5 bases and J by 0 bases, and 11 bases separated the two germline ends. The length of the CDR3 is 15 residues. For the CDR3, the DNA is TGCGCCAGCAGATCTGGGAGTTCGAACACCGGGGAGCTGTTTTTT. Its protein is CASRSGSSNTGELFF.

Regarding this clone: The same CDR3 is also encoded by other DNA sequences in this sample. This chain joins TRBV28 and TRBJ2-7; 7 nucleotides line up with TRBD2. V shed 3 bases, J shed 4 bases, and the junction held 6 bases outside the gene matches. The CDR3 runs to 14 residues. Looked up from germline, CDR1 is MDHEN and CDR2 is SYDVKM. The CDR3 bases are TGTGCCAGCAGTTTTGAGGACGGGAGGTACGAGCAGTACTTC. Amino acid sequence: CASSFEDGRYEQYF.

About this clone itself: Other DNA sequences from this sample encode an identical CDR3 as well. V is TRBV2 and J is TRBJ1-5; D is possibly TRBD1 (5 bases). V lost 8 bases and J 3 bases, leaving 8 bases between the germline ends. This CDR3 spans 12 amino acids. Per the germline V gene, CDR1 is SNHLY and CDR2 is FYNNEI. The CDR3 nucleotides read TGTGCCAGCGGGACGGACAATCAGCCCCAGCATTTT. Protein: CASGTDNQPQHF. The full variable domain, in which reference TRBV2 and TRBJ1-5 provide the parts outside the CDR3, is EPEVTQTPSHQVTQMGQEVILRCVPISNHLYFYWYRQILGQKVEFLVSFYNNEISEKSEIFDDQFSVERPDGSNFTLKIRSTKLEDSAMYFCASGTDNQPQHFGDGTRLSIL.

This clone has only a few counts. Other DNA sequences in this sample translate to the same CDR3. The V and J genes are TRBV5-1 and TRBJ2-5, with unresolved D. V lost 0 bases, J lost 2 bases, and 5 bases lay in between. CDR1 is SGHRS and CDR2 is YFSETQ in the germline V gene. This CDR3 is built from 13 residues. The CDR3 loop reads CASSLGQQETQYF. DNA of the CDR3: TGCGCCAGCAGCTTGGGGCAGCAAGAGACCCAGTACTTC.

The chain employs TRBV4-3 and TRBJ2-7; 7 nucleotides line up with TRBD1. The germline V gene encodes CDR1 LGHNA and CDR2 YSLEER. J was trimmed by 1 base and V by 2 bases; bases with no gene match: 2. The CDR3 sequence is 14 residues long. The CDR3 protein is CASSQLQGSYEQYF. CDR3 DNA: TGCGCCAGCAGCCAACTACAGGGGTCCTACGAGCAGTACTTC.

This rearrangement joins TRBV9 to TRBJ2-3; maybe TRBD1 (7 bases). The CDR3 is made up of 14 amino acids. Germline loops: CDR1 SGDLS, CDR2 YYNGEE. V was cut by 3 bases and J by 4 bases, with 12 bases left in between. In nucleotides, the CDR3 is TGTGCCAGCAGCGCCAGGGGGGTGGCAGATACGCAGTATTTT. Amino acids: CASSARGVADTQYF. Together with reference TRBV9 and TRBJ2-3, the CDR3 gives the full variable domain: DSGVTQTPKHLITATGQRVTLRCSPRSGDLSVYWYQQSLDQGLQFLIQYYNGEERAKGNILERFSAQQFPDLHSELNLSSLELGDSALYFCASSARGVADTQYFGPGTRLTVL.

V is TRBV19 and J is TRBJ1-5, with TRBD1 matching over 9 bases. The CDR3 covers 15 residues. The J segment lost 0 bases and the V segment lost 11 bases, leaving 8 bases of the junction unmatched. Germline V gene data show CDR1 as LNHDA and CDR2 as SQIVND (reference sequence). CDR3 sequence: CASDRGGYSNQPQHF. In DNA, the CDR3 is TGTGCCTCGGACAGGGGCGGTTATAGCAATCAGCCCCAGCATTTT.

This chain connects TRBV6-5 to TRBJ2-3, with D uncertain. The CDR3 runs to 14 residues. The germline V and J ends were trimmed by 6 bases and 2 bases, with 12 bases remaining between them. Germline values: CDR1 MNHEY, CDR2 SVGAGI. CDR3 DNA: TGTGCCAGCAGCCCTGGCGGAGTCACAGATACGCAGTATTTT. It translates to CASSPGGVTDTQYF.

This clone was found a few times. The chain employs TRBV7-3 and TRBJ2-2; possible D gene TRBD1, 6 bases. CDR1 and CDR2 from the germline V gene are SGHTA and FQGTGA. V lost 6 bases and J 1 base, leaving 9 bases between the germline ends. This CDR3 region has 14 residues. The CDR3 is CASSSGQNTGELFF. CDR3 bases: TGTGCCAGCAGTTCGGGACAGAACACCGGGGAGCTGTTTTTT.

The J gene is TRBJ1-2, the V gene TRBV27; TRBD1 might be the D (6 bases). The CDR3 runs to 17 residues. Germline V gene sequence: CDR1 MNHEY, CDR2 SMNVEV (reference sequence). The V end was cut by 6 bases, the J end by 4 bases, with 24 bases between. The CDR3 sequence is CASRTILDRWGGYGYTF. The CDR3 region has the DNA TGTGCCAGCAGGACGATCCTAGACAGGTGGGGGGGCTATGGCTACACCTTC.

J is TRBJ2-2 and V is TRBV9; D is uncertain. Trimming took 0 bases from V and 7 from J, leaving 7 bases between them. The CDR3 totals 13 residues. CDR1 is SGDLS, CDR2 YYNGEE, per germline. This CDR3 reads CASSVGDHGELFF. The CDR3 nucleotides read TGTGCCAGCAGCGTAGGGGATCACGGGGAGCTGTTTTTT.

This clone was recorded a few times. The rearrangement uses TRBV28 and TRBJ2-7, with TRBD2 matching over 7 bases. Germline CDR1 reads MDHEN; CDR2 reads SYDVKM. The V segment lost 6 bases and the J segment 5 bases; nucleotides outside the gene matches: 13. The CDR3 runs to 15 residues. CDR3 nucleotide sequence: TGTGCCAGCAGGTCCACCGGGACTATTCCCCACGAGCAGTACTTC. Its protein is CASRSTGTIPHEQYF.

The CDR3 DNA follows: TGTGCCAGTAGTATAGTGGTATGGCAGGCGAACACCGGGGAGCTGTTTTTT. Translating it yields CASSIVVWQANTGELFF. The V and J genes are TRBV19 and TRBJ2-2; no firm D call. V was trimmed by 1 base and J by 0 bases, leaving 12 bases between them. CDR1 is LNHDA and CDR2 is SQIVND in the germline V gene (reference sequence). The CDR3 is 17 residues long.

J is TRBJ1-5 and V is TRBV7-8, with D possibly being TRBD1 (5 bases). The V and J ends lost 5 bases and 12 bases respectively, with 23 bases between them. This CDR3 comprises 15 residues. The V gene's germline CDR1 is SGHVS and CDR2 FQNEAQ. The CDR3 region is CASSQLSGTDSLQHF. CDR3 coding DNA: TGTGCCAGCAGCCAACTATCCGGGACGGACTCACTCCAGCATTTT.

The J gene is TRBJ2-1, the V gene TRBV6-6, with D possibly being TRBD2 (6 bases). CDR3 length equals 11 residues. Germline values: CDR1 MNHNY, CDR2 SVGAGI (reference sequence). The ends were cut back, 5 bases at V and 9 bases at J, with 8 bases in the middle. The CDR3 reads CASSLGGEQFF. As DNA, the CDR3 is TGTGCCAGCAGTCTCGGGGGTGAGCAGTTCTTC.

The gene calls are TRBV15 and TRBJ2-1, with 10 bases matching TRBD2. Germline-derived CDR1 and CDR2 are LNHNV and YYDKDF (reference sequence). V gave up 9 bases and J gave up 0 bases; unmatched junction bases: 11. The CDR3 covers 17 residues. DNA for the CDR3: TGTGCCACTTACGGACTAGCGGCGAGGGGCTCCTACAATGAGCAGTTCTTC. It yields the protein CATYGLAARGSYNEQFF.

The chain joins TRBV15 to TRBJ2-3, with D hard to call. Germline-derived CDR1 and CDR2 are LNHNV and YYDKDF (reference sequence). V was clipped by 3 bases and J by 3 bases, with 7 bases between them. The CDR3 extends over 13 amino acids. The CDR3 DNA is TGTGCCACCAGCAGGGTTCTTACAGATACGCAGTATTTT. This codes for CATSRVLTDTQYF.

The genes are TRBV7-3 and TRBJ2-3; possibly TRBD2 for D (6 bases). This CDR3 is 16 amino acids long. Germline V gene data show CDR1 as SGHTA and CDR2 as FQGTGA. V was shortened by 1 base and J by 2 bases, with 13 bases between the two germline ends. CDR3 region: CASSLSAGSLTDTQYF. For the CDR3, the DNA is TGTGCCAGCAGCTTAAGCGCGGGAAGCCTCACAGATACGCAGTATTTT.

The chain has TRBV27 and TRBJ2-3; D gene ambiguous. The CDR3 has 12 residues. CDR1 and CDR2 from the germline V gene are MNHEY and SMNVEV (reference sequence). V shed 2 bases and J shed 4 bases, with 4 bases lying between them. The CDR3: CASSLNADTQYF. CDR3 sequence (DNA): TGTGCCAGCAGTTTAAATGCAGATACGCAGTATTTT.

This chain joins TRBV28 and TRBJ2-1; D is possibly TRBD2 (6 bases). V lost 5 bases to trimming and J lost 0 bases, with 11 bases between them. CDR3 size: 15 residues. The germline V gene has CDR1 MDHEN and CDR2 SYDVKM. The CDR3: CASSGVGGSYNEQFF. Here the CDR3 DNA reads TGTGCCAGCAGTGGGGTGGGAGGCTCCTACAATGAGCAGTTCTTC.

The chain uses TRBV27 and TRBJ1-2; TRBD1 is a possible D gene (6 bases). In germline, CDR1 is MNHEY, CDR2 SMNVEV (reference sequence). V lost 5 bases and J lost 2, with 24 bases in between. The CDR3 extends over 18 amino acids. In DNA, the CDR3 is TGTGCCAGCAGTCCGGGCGGCTGGGACACAAGATCGAACTATGGCTACACCTTC. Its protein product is CASSPGGWDTRSNYGYTF.